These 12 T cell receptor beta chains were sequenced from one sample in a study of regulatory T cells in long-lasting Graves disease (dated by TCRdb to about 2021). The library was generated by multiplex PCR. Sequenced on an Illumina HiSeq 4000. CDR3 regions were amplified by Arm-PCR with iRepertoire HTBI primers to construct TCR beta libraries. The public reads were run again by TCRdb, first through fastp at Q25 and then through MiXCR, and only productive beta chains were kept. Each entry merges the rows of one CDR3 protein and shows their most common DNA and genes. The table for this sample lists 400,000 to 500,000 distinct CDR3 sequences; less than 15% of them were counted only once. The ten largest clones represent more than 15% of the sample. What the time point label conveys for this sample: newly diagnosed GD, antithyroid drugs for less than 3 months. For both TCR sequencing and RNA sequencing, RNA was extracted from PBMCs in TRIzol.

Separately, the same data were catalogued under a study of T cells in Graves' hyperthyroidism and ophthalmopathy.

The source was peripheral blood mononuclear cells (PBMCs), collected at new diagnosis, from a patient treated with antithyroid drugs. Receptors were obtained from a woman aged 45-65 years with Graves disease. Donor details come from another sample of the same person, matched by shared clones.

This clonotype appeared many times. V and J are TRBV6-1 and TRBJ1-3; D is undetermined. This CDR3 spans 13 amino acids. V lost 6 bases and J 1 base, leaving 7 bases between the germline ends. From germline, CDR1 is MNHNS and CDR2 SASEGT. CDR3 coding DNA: TGTGCCAGCAGACCAGCGTCTGGAAACACCATATATTTT. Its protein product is CASRPASGNTIYF.

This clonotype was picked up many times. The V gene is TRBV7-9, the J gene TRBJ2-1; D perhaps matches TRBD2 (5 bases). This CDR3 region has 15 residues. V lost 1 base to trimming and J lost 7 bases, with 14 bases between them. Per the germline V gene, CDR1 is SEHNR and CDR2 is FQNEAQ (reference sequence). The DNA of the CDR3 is TGTGCCAGCAGCTTAGGGCGGGCTTTGGGGAATGAGCAGTTCTTC. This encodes CASSLGRALGNEQFF.

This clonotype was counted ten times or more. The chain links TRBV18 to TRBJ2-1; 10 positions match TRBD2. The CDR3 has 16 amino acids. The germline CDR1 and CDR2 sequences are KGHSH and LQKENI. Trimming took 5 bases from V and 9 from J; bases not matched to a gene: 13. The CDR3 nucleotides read TGTGCCAGCTCAGAGTCTGCAGCGGGAGGGCCGGGTGAGCAGTTCTTC. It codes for CASSESAAGGPGEQFF.

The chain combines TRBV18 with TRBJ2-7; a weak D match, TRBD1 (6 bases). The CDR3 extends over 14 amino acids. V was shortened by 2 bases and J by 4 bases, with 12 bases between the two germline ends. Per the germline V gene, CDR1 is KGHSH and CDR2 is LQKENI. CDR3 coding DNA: TGTGCCAGCTCACCAGAGGGGGTCCAATACGAGCAGTACTTC. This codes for CASSPEGVQYEQYF.

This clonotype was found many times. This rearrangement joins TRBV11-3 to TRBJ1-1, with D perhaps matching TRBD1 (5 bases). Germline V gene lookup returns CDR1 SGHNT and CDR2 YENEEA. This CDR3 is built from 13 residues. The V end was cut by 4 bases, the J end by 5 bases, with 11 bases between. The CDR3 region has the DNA TGTGCCAGCAGCTCACAGACAGAAACTGAAGCTTTCTTT. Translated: CASSSQTETEAFF.

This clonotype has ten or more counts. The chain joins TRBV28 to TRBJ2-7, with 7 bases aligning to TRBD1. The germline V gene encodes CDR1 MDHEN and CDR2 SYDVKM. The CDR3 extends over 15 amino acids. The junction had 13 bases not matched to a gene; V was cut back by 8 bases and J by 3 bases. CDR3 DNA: TGTGCCAGCTCAATACGAAGTGGGACAGTCTACGAGCAGTACTTC. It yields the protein CASSIRSGTVYEQYF.

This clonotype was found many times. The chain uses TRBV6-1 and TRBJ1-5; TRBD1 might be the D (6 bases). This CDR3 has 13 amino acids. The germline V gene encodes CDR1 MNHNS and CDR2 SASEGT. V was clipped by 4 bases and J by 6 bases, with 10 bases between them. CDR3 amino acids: CASSGQGRQPQHF. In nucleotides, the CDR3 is TGTGCCAGCAGTGGGCAGGGGCGTCAGCCCCAGCATTTT.

The chain's CDR3 is CASSLAGRENPNSPLHF. The CDR3 DNA reads TGTGCCAGCAGCTTAGCGGGACGGGAGAACCCTAATTCACCCCTCCACTTT. This chain connects TRBV7-8 to TRBJ1-6; a possible D gene is TRBD1 (5 bases). The V and J ends lost 0 bases and 6 bases respectively, with 15 bases between them. The CDR3 runs to 17 residues. The germline CDR1 and CDR2 sequences are SGHVS and FQNEAQ.

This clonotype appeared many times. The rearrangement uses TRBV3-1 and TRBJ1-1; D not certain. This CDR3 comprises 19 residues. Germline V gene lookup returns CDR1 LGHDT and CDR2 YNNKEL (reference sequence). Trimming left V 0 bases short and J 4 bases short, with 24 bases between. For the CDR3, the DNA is TGTGCCAGCAGCCAAGATCTTCTGTCGGTGGTATGGGTTGCCACTGAAGCTTTCTTT. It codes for CASSQDLLSVVWVATEAFF.

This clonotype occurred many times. CDR3 protein: CAAGGVRNQPQHF. CDR3 coding DNA: TGTGCCGCGGGCGGGGTACGCAATCAGCCCCAGCATTTT. The gene calls are TRBV28 and TRBJ1-5; D is undetermined. The CDR3 sequence is 13 residues long. Germline loops: CDR1 MDHEN, CDR2 SYDVKM. Trimming shortened V by 11 bases and J by 2 bases, and 13 bases separated the two germline ends.

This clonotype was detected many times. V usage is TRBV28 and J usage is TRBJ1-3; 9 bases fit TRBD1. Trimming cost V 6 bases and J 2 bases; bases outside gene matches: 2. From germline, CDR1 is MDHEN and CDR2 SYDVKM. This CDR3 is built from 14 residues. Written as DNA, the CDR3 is TGTGCCAGCAGGACAGGGGGTGCTGGAAACACCATATATTTT. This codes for CASRTGGAGNTIYF.

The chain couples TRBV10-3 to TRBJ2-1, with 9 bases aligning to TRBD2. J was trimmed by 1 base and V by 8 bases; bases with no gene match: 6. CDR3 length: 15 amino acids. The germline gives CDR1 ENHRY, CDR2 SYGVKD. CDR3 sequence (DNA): TGTGCCATCGAAAAGGCGGGAGGGTCCTACAATGAGCAGTTCTTC. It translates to CAIEKAGGSYNEQFF.